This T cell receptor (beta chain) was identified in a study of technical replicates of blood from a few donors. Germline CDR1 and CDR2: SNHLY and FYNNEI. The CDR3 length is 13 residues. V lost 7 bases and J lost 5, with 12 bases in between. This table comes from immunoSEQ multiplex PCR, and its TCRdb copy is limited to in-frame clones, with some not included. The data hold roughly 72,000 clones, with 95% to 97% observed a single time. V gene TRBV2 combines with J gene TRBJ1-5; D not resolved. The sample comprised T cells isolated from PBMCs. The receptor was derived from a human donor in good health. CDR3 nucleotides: TGTGCCAGCACCGGGAGGCCGGATCAGCCCCAGCATTTT. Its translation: CASTGRPDQPQHF.